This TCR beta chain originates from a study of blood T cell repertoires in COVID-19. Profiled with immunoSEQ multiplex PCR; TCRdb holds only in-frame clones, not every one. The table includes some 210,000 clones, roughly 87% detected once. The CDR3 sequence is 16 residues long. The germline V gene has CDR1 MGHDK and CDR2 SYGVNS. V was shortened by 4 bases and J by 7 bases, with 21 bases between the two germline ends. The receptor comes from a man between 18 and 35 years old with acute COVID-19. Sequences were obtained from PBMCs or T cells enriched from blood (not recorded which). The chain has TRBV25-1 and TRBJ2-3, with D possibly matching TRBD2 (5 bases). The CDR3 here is CASSVPSEGRGNTQYF. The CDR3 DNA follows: TGTGCCAGCAGTGTCCCCTCGGAAGGGAGAGGCAATACGCAGTATTTT. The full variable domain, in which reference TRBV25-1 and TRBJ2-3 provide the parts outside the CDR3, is EADIYQTPRYLVIGTGKKITLECSQTMGHDKMYWYQQDPGMELHLIHYSYGVNSTEKGDLSSESTVSRIRTEHFPLTLESARPSHTSQYLCASSVPSEGRGNTQYFGPGTRLTVL.